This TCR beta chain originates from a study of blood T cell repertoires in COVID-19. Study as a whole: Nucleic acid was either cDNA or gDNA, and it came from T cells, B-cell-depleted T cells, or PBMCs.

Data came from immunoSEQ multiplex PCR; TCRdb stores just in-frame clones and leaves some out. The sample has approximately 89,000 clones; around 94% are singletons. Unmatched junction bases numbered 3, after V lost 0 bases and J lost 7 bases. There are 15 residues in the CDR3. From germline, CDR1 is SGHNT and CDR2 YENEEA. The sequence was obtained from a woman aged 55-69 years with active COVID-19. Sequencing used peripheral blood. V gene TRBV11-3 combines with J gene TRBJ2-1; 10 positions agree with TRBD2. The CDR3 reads CASSLEAGGGNEQFF. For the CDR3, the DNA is TGTGCCAGCAGCTTAGAAGCGGGAGGGGGGAATGAGCAGTTCTTC.